This entry features one TCR beta chain sequence. Its antigen is unknown. For the second PCR, which ran for 7 to 11 cycles, a sample-barcoded 5' primer and a J-beta primer mix were used. From the 5' RACE reads, TCRdb called clonotypes with MiXCR, one entry per CDR3 protein. The sample has about 640,000 distinct CDR3 sequences, about 53% seen once; the top ten hold roughly 34%. The CDR3 consists of 16 residues. Germline loops: CDR1 LGHNA, CDR2 YNFKEQ. V lost 3 bases and J lost 3; bases outside the gene matches: 7. The sample belongs to a study of blood T cells in healthy people across ages. Regarding the study as a whole: Estimates based on one million T cells were treated as lower bounds. More naive CD4+ cells and higher diversity were found in long-lived than in aged donors. Strong correlation was found linking TCR beta diversity to naive T cell percentage.

What was sequenced was blood. The TCR comes from a man aged 60-69 years in good health. The V and J genes are TRBV4-2 and TRBJ2-2; TRBD1 matches 7 bases. The CDR3 coding sequence is TGTGCCAGCAGCCATGAGGGAACAGGGGACACCGGGGAGCTGTTTTTT. Translation: CASSHEGTGDTGELFF.